What follows is one T cell receptor beta chain and its context. It has no known antigen specificity. Per-base qualities were not stored, and no clone one base away is much larger. The immunoSEQ Assay was used to sequence TCRbeta CDR3 regions. After extraction, genomic DNA underwent amplification by bias-controlled multiplex PCR, followed by high-throughput sequencing. In the authors' own workflow: To quantify the absolute abundance of every unique TCRbeta CDR3 region, sequences were collapsed and filtered. T cell fraction was estimated by normalization of TCRbeta template counts to usable DNA, with usable DNA being measured through amplification of reference genes present in all nucleated cells. Repertoire TCRs were annotated as SARS-CoV-2-specific when V gene, CDR3 amino acid sequence and J gene were exactly matched to a known reactive TCR set. The reference SARS-CoV-2 TCR set came from MIRA and was filtered for enrichment in COVID-19-positive ImmuneCODE repertoires, removing public or cross-reactive TCRs. Using the MIRA antigens, annotated TCRs were further analysed by specific ORF or by position within an ORF. Depth was the summed frequency of annotated unique rearrangements, while breadth was defined as annotated unique rearrangements over total unique productive rearrangements. TCR breadth was compared between groups using two-sided Wilcoxon rank-sum tests. TCRdb took over this immuneACCESS table, retaining in-frame rearrangements with V and J assigned. Such tables are incomplete; in checked studies, under half of the missing clones stem from an unresolved V gene, and the remainder is unexplained. For V, J and clone size, that table is used; D and trimming come from the DNA. The sample data list roughly 300,000 clones, and about nine tenths of these were observed just once. Approximately 5.9% of the sample goes to the ten largest clones.

This specimen's treatment or condition label, interpreted: approximately 18 received Ad26.COV2.S at low or high dose, single or two shots; roughly 5 received placebo; per-sample allocation not given. For vaccine and placebo recipients, repertoires were sequenced using samples collected on day 63 after the first injection. In Cohort 1b, around 25 adults aged 18-55 years were enrolled at a single site in Boston, USA, between 29 July and 7 August 2020. Ad26.COV2.S was a replication-incompetent adenovirus type 26 vector expressing a prefusion-stabilized SARS-CoV-2 spike protein from the original Wuhan strain. These data come from a study of Ad26.COV2.S vaccination and SARS-CoV-2 variants (dated by TCRdb to about 2021). For context, the study as a whole: Vaccine-arm donors were drawn from COV1001, a multicentre, randomized, double-blind, placebo-controlled phase I-IIa trial of Ad26.COV2.S in healthy adults. Dosing of Ad26.COV2.S was intramuscular, at either 5x10^10 or 1x10^11 viral particles, delivered as one shot or as two shots spaced 56 days apart. TCRbeta repertoire sequencing was used to assess the specificity and breadth of SARS-CoV-2-reactive T cell receptors after Ad26.COV2.S vaccination. The TCR-sequenced set comprised about 30 samples: around 20 Ad26.COV2.S vaccine recipients, 5 placebo recipients and 8 SARS-CoV-2 convalescent individuals. Trial participants were randomized into five groups of five, in which low-dose or high-dose Ad26.COV2.S was given once or twice, or placebo was given on both occasions. Throughout the experiments and outcome assessment, investigators stayed blinded to trial group allocation. The study at large found these results: After vaccination, spike-specific CD8+ and CD4+ T cell responses were reported to show substantial breadth. Ad26.COV2.S recipients had higher spike-specific TCR breadth than placebo recipients (P = 0.0014). Non-spike TCR breadth was comparable between vaccine and placebo recipients, consistent with the vaccine containing only spike. The authors noted that the TCR breadth and depth analyses may have underestimated total T cell responses. The study was not powered to compare responses between vaccine doses or regimens.

V lost 8 bases and J lost 3 bases; the stretch between them is 14 bases long. Inclusive of the bounding cysteine and phenylalanine, the CDR3 is 13 residues long. CDR3 DNA only is kept here, 39 bases in frame from base 1. Per the germline V gene (reference sequence), LGHDT is the CDR1 and YNNKEL is the CDR2. The sequencing used peripheral blood, collected in a trial of Ad26.COV2.S vaccine versus placebo. The source of this sequence is a person between 18 and 60 years old who received the Ad26.COV2.S COVID-19 vaccine or a placebo. The V gene is TRBV3-1 (or the pseudogene TRBV3-2) and the J gene is TRBJ2-7, with a tentative D call of TRBD1 or TRBD2, each matching 6 bases. Read as DNA, the sequence is TGTGCCAGCGGGGGGCGAGGCTTCTACGAGCAGTACTTC. Its protein product is CASGGRGFYEQYF.